Each of the 9 T cell receptor beta chains below was sequenced from the same sample in a study of low-dose radiotherapy and immunotherapy resistance in tumors. Covering alpha and beta chains, TRAV- and TRBV-specific primers were used for the first-strand cDNA. Amplification, which lasted 15 to 20 PCR cycles, used a constant-region primer and V-primer adapter to amplify TCRs. TCRdb analysed the reads with MiXCR anew, one entry per CDR3 protein. The sample yields about 44,000 distinct CDR3 sequences, less than 30% seen once. Sample time point: after trial treatment. Treatment described: LDRT plus nivolumab, ipilimumab, low-dose cyclophosphamide and aspirin (RACIN trial). The specimen was PBMCs, collected after low-dose radiotherapy plus immunotherapy. Every receptor here comes from a male donor with prostate cancer.

On this clonotype itself: A far bigger clonotype differs at one base, so this is likely a read error. The V and J genes are TRBV2 and TRBJ2-4; D may be TRBD1 (5 bases). Germline V gene sequence: CDR1 SNHLY, CDR2 FYNNEI. Between the trimmed V and J ends, which lost 3 bases and 13 bases, there was a span of 22 bases. The CDR3 has 15 residues. The CDR3 is CASSDVQGFYNEQYF. The CDR3 bases are TGTGCCAGCAGTGACGTCCAGGGCTTCTACAATGAGCAGTACTTC.

This clonotype has a count of ten or more. J is TRBJ2-3 and V is TRBV5-1; 11 bases map to TRBD2. Germline CDR1 and CDR2: SGHRS and YFSETQ. CDR3 length: 18 residues. With 7 bases clipped from V and 2 bases from J, the junction kept 15 bases outside the gene matches. As DNA, the CDR3 is TGCGCCAGCTCCCAGAGAGCTAGCGGGGGGAAATCCACAGATACGCAGTATTTT. It specifies CASSQRASGGKSTDTQYF.

In this sample, this clonotype turned up a few times. This chain joins TRBV29-1 and TRBJ1-1; no clear D. CDR1 and CDR2 from the germline V gene are SQVTM and ANQGSEA. V lost 5 bases and J lost 2, with 15 bases in between. The CDR3 consists of 14 residues. The CDR3 bases are TGCAGCGTTTGGACCGTCTTAACTAACACTGAAGCTTTCTTT. Protein: CSVWTVLTNTEAFF.

Details on this clonotype: Given a far larger clone just one base away, this is likely a sequencing read error. The V gene is TRBV29-1, the J gene TRBJ2-7; D is uncertain. Gene TRBJ2-1 matches the end of the DNA better, so the J call may be wrong. The CDR3 covers 12 residues. Looked up from germline, CDR1 is SQVTM and CDR2 is ANQGSEA. CDR3 loop: CSFREEINEQFF. As DNA, the CDR3 is TGCAGCTTCCGAGAGGAGATTAATGAGCAGTTCTTC.

Note on this clonotype: The likely explanation is a read error, given a far larger clone one base away. The chain uses TRBV7-9 and TRBJ2-1; 9 bases align to TRBD2. The germline V gene has CDR1 SEHNR and CDR2 FQNEAQ (reference sequence). This CDR3 contains 14 residues. Losses at the gene ends were 6 bases for V and 9 bases for J; bases not matched to a gene: 9. CDR3 amino acids: CASSPPVAGVEQFF. The CDR3 DNA is TGTGCCAGCAGTCCCCCGGTAGCGGGAGTTGAGCAGTTCTTC.

This clonotype was counted between two and nine times. The V call is TRBV11-2, the J call TRBJ2-1, with a weak D call TRBD2 (6 bases). Per the germline V gene, CDR1 is SGHAT and CDR2 is FQNNGV. There are 14 residues in the CDR3. Trimming stripped 6 bases from V and 10 bases from J, with 19 bases between. This CDR3 is CASRLRVSGGEQFF. CDR3 DNA: TGTGCCAGCAGGTTAAGAGTCTCCGGGGGAGAGCAGTTCTTC. Full variable domain (remainder filled in from reference TRBV11-2 and TRBJ2-1): EAGVAQSPRYKIIEKRQSVAFWCNPISGHATLYWYQQILGQGPKLLIQFQNNGVVDDSQLPKDRFSAERLKGVDSTLKIQPAKLEDSAVYLCASRLRVSGGEQFFGPGTRLTVL.

This clonotype was counted only a few times. No DNA is shown, since the ends of the CDR3 on it are uncertain; the CDR3 is the one TCRdb lists. This rearrangement joins TRBV10-3 to TRBJ2-2; the table's TRBD1 call for D was not verified on the DNA. The CDR3 totals 15 residues, both ends included. Germline V CDR1 and CDR2: ENHRY, SYGVKD. This CDR3 is CAITQLVGTGELFFF.

There are many counts of this clonotype. The genes are TRBV28 and TRBJ1-2, with TRBD1 as a possible D gene (5 bases). V was pared by 3 bases and J by 4 bases, with 21 bases between. Germline V gene data show CDR1 as MDHEN and CDR2 as SYDVKM. The length of the CDR3 is 17 residues. Here the CDR3 reads CASSFATGGRYGYGYTF. The CDR3 bases are TGTGCCAGCAGTTTTGCTACAGGTGGTCGGTATGGCTATGGCTACACCTTC.

This clonotype was counted ten times or more. Mismatch with germline at one junction end may stem from a read error. The rearrangement joins TRBV30 to TRBJ2-7, with 9 bases lining up with TRBD1. Germline assignment: CDR1 GTSNPN and CDR2 SVGIG (reference sequence). This CDR3 is built from 13 residues. The CDR3 nucleotides are TGTGCCTGGAGTGTAGACAGGGGGAATCCTCTGGACTTC. Encoded protein: CAWSVDRGNPLDF.